This T cell receptor beta chain was recorded in a study of T cell responses to AZD1222 COVID-19 vaccine. Sequencing used immunoSEQ multiplex PCR; TCRdb keeps in-frame clones, though not all of them. The sample contains around 140,000 clones, about 93% of which appear only once. The study's findings and limits: Only after the peak T cell response were repertoires sampled. Spike was spanned by vaccine-associated CD4 TCRs, which were dominant at 160-218 and 743-854. As reported, nearly half of all spike-specific TCRs target variant regions that are unmutated. Females made up more of the donors, who were largely white British, and clonal diversity may have come out too low.

This CDR3 is 14 amino acids long. V was shortened by 0 bases and J by 7 bases, with 7 bases between the two germline ends. Looked up from germline, CDR1 is SNHLY and CDR2 is FYNNEI. To note about this clone: What it binds is not known.

Source: peripheral blood, taken 28 days after the second AZD1222 dose. The chain carries TRBV2 and TRBJ1-6, with D unresolved. The sequence was collected from an adult who received the AZD1222 COVID-19 vaccine. CDR3 nucleotides: TGTGCCAGCAGTGAAGCCGACCGCAATTCACCCCTCCACTTT. Translated, it gives CASSEADRNSPLHF.